The 4 T cell receptor beta chains below were found in one sample sequenced in a study of shared clonotypes between healthy human individuals. Measured with immunoSEQ multiplex PCR; TCRdb has only the in-frame clones, and not every one. The table includes about 1 million clones, roughly 75% detected once. The specimen was memory CD4+ T cells sorted from blood. Subset: CD45RA-negative fraction. These TCRs come from a man in his late teens or twenties in good health.

The chain links TRBV18 to TRBJ2-3; 11 nucleotides match TRBD2. V gave up 4 bases and J gave up 1 base; unmatched junction bases: 4. CDR3 size: 16 residues. CDR1 and CDR2 (germline): KGHSH, LQKENI. In DNA, the CDR3 is TGTGCCAGCTCACTAACGGGACTAGCGGGCACAGATACGCAGTATTTT. This translates into CASSLTGLAGTDTQYF.

The chain combines TRBV27 with TRBJ2-7, with TRBD2 as a possible D gene (5 bases). CDR1 MNHEY and CDR2 SMNVEV come from the germline V gene (reference sequence). This CDR3 has 14 residues. V lost 4 bases and J lost 0, with 10 bases in between. Here the CDR3 DNA reads TGTGCCAGCAGTTGGTCTCGGGACTCCTACGAGCAGTACTTC. Residues: CASSWSRDSYEQYF.

The CDR3 DNA follows: TGTGCCAGCAGCCAGGACAGGGAACCGAACACTGAAGCTTTCTTT. Translation: CASSQDREPNTEAFF. This chain uses TRBV7-3 with TRBJ1-1; 8 nucleotides line up with TRBD1. Germline assignment: CDR1 SGHTA and CDR2 FQGTGA. J lost 1 base, V lost 5 bases, and 6 bases had no gene match. The CDR3 is 15 residues long.

The J gene is TRBJ2-3, the V gene TRBV7-3; 8 bases map to TRBD1. The trim removed 5 bases at V and 3 bases at J, leaving 16 bases unmatched. Germline V gene data show CDR1 as SGHTA and CDR2 as FQGTGA. There are 18 residues in the CDR3. The CDR3 nucleotides read TGTGCCAGCAGCCCATTCTCCGGCAGGGGGCAGGGGACAGATACGCAGTATTTT. Amino acids: CASSPFSGRGQGTDTQYF.